The T cell receptor beta chain described here comes from a study of blood T cell repertoires in COVID-19 (dated by TCRdb to the early 2020s). At the level of the whole study: Samples from collaborators originated in the United States, Italy and Spain and spanned both the acute and convalescent phases of COVID-19. The repertoires were released in a freely available public database meant as a resource for research on the immune response to SARS-CoV-2. Where HLA class I and class II types were available, the types were taken from metadata supplied by the sample provider, not from assay-based typing. The sample metadata nearly always contained a de-identified subject ID, COVID-19 status, age in years and sex. The material from the prospective study consisted of cDNA or gDNA derived from T cells, B-cell-depleted T cells, or PBMCs. The samples were drawn from two sources: the first 160 participants of the ongoing ImmuneRACE study, and fewer than 1,500 subjects contributed by 6 global collaborators. Subjects who had been exposed to COVID-19, were actively infected with it, or had recovered from it provided the deeply sampled blood TCRbeta repertoires that made up the dataset.

Paper-wide results and their limitations: How much clinical and demographic metadata was included differed by source and by participant, and the metadata was provided uncurated.

Collaborating institutions collected whole blood in K2EDTA tubes following their own protocols. For TCRbeta analysis, collaborators shipped samples as frozen whole blood, isolated PBMCs, or DNA extracted from either of those sample types. TCRbeta CDR3 regions were amplified from genomic DNA by means of the immunoSEQ Assay, a bias-controlled multiplex PCR. In the paper's pipeline: The number of nucleated cells in each sample was estimated by amplification of reference gene primers within the assay. Sequence reads were collapsed and filtered to measure the absolute abundance of every unique TCRbeta CDR3 rearrangement. For each sample, productive Simpson clonality was calculated as the square root of Simpson's diversity index across productive rearrangements. Here the immuneACCESS table is served through TCRdb, limited to in-frame sequences with V and J called. Missing clones are a known gap in these copies; in checked studies unresolved V genes cover under half, and the rest lacks a known reason. The V and J calls and clone size come from that table; D and trimming were worked out from the DNA. For this sample the table gives tens of thousands of clones, of which 86% were detected only once. The ten most abundant clones make up approximately 19% of the sample.

The CDR3 sequence holds 13 residues, the cysteine and phenylalanine included. Just the 39-base CDR3 DNA is kept, in frame starting at base 1. After removal of 8 bases from V and 1 base from J, the junction retains 1 base not matched to a gene. Regarding this clone: What this receptor recognizes is not known. No much larger clone exists at a distance of one base, and base qualities are not known.

This clonotype was sampled from a man in his fifties or sixties in a cohort sampled during active COVID-19. Input material: peripheral blood. The V gene is TRBV12-3 or TRBV12-4 and the J gene is TRBJ2-3; 9 nucleotides in the junction match TRBD2. For the CDR3, the sequence is CASRTSGTDTQYF. DNA sequence: TGTGCCAGCCGGACTAGCGGCACAGATACGCAGTATTTT.